These T cell receptor beta chains were read from a single sample in a study of T cell repertoires in cytomegalovirus infection. Each CDR3 protein gets one entry after TCRdb re-called the reads with MiXCR. The sample records about a million distinct CDR3 sequences, less than 35% being singletons. These receptors' antigens are unknown. The sequenced sample was cultured CD8+ T cells from PBMCs, obtained from culture after CMV antigen stimulation. Receptors were obtained from a human donor in good health (CMV status not recorded). Some clones in this sample may be carry-over from other donors' samples. Both conserved end residues are part of each CDR3. The D gene is left open where the match is weak. Part of the rows lack a size; the others show once, few, many or a class for expanded clones.

few,TRBV15,TRBJ1-4,.,CATSSPQGEKLFF,TGTGCCACCAGCAGTCCGCAGGGTGAAAAACTGTTTTTT
.,TRBV11-2,TRBJ1-6,TRBD1,CASSQYPGTGDSPLHF,TGTGCCAGCAGCCAATATCCCGGGACAGGGGATTCACCCCTCCACTTT
many,TRBV12-3/TRBV12-4,TRBJ1-2,.,CASSLQGARGYTF,TGTGCCAGCAGTTTGCAAGGGGCCCGAGGCTACACCTTC
many,TRBV12-5,TRBJ2-5,.,CASGLWTEDKETQYF,TGTGCTAGTGGTTTGTGGACAGAGGACAAAGAGACCCAGTACTTC
many,TRBV7-8,TRBJ2-7,.,CASSTLANYEQYF,TGTGCCAGCAGCACCTTAGCAAACTACGAGCAGTACTTC
few,TRBV9,TRBJ2-2,TRBD2,CASSVENGGADRELFF,TGTGCCAGCAGCGTAGAAAACGGGGGGGCGGACCGGGAGCTGTTTTTT
.,TRBV7-9,TRBJ1-2,.,CASSEGAGNENGYTF,TGTGCCAGCAGCGAAGGGGCAGGGAACGAAAATGGCTACACCTTC
.,TRBV20-1,TRBJ1-1,.,CSARRRVTEAFF,TGCAGTGCCAGGAGACGGGTGACTGAAGCTTTCTTT
.,TRBV12-3/TRBV12-4,TRBJ2-5,TRBD2,CASSLIGGAFGETQYF,TGTGCCAGCAGTTTAATCGGGGGGGCATTCGGAGAGACCCAGTACTTC
.,TRBV20-1,TRBJ2-1,TRBD1,CSARALGGTGGEQFF,TGCAGTGCTAGAGCTTTAGGGGGCACGGGCGGTGAGCAGTTCTTC
.,TRBV6-5,TRBJ1-1,.,CASRYDGNTEAFF,TGTGCCAGCAGGTACGACGGGAACACTGAAGCTTTCTTT
.,TRBV27,TRBJ1-5,.,CASSATGTHSNQPQHF,TGTGCCAGCAGTGCCACAGGTACCCATAGCAATCAGCCCCAGCATTTT
once,TRBV3-1,TRBJ1-2,.,CASSPGPGASYTF,TGTGCCAGCAGCCCCGGGCCAGGAGCAAGCTACACCTTC
few,TRBV19,TRBJ1-1,.,CASSIDGTTNTEAFF,TGTGCCAGTAGTATAGACGGGACAACTAACACTGAAGCTTTCTTT
once,TRBV27,TRBJ2-7,.,CASSFGGASYEQYF,TGTGCCAGCAGTTTCGGCGGGGCCTCCTACGAGCAGTACTTC
few,TRBV28,TRBJ2-1,.,CASTWQGTADEQFF,TGTGCCAGCACTTGGCAGGGGACTGCGGATGAGCAGTTCTTC
many,TRBV24-1,TRBJ2-5,TRBD1,CATSDPGTGGETQYF,TGTGCCACCAGTGACCCCGGGACAGGAGGGGAGACCCAGTACTTC
few,TRBV29-1,TRBJ1-1,.,CSAGRNTEAFF,TGCAGCGCGGGCAGGAACACTGAAGCTTTCTTT
.,TRBV6-5,TRBJ1-1,.,CASSYSSSRQSTEAFF,TGTGCCAGCAGTTACTCTAGTAGCAGGCAGTCTACTGAAGCTTTCTTT
few,TRBV19,TRBJ1-2,.,CASSIEALDDGYTF,TGTGCCAGTAGTATAGAGGCTTTAGACGATGGCTACACCTTC
few,TRBV12-3/TRBV12-4,TRBJ2-3,TRBD2,CAVPGGGSTDTQYF,TGTGCCGTCCCGGGGGGGGGGAGCACAGATACGCAGTATTTT
.,TRBV4-1,TRBJ2-5,TRBD2,CASSQSILHSSGAALETQYF,TGCGCCAGCAGCCAAAGCATCCTTCATTCTAGCGGGGCGGCCCTTGAGACCCAGTACTTC
.,TRBV2,TRBJ2-5,.,CASSQYDYQETQYF,TGTGCCAGCAGCCAATACGACTACCAAGAGACCCAGTACTTC
many,TRBV7-2,TRBJ1-2,TRBD1,CASSYYGTANYGYTF,TGTGCCAGCAGCTACTACGGGACAGCTAACTATGGCTACACCTTC
many,TRBV7-9,TRBJ1-5,.,CASSAQEYSNQPQHF,TGTGCCAGCAGCGCTCAGGAATATAGCAATCAGCCCCAGCATTTT
few,TRBV7-6,TRBJ2-5,.,CASSLRQQGFGETQYF,TGTGCCAGCAGCTTACGACAACAGGGATTTGGAGAGACCCAGTACTTC
.,TRBV6-4,TRBJ2-3,TRBD2,CASSEWASGAADTQYF,TGTGCCAGCAGTGAATGGGCTAGCGGGGCGGCAGATACGCAGTATTTT
.,TRBV11-2,TRBJ2-6,.,CASSLGRHLSPGANVLTF,TGTGCCAGCAGCTTAGGTCGGCATTTGAGTCCTGGGGCCAACGTCCTGACTTTC
few,TRBV5-6,TRBJ2-3,.,CASRPLRGSSTDTQYF,TGTGCCAGCCGCCCGCTAAGAGGGAGTAGCACAGATACGCAGTATTTT
few,TRBV5-4,TRBJ2-3,TRBD2,CASSLGDSGGADTQYF,TGTGCCAGCAGCTTGGGTGATAGCGGGGGAGCAGATACGCAGTATTTT
.,TRBV25-1,TRBJ2-2,.,CASRTGGAGELFF,TGTGCCAGCAGAACAGGGGGGGCCGGGGAGCTGTTTTTT